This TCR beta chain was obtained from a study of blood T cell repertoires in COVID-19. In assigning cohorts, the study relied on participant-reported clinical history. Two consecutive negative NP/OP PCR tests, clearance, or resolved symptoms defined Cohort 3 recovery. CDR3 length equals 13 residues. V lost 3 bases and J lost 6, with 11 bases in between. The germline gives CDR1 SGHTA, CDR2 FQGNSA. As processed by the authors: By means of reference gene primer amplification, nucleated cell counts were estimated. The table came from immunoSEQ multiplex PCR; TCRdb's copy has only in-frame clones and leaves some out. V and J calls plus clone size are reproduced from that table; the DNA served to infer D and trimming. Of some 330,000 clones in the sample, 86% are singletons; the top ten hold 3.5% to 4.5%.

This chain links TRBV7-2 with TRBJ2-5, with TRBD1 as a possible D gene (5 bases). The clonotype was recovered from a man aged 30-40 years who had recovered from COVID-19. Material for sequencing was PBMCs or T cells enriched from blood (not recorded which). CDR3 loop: CASSFGREKTQYF. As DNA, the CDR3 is TGTGCCAGCAGCTTCGGCAGGGAAAAGACCCAGTACTTC.